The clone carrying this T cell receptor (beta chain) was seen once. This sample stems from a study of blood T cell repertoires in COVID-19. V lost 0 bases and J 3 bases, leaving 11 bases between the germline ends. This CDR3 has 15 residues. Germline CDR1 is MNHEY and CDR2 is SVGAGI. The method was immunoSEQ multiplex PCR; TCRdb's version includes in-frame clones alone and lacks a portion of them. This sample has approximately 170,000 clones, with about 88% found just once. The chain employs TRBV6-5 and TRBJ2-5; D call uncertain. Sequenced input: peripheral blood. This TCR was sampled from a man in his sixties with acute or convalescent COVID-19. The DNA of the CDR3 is TGTGCCAGCAGTTACTCCGCTTATCGGGAAGAGACCCAGTACTTC. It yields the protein CASSYSAYREETQYF.